This T cell receptor (beta chain) came from a study of radiotherapy plus CTLA-4 blockade in lung cancer. Study at large: Objective responses arose in approximately 20% of patients, and around 30% experienced disease control. Findings of the study overall: Reports identified early blood T cell clone dynamics, with interferon-beta, as the best response predictor. There was expansion of tumor-derived TCR clones in blood after radiotherapy plus ipilimumab.

CDR1 is MNHEY and CDR2 is SVGAGI in the germline V gene. The CDR3 is 14 residues long. Trimming removed 6 bases at V and 0 bases at J, with 9 bases between. With regard to this clone: Its antigen remains unknown.

Sequencing was performed with immunoSEQ multiplex PCR; in TCRdb, only in-frame clones are kept and a portion is missing. The data contain roughly 77,000 clones, 70% to 80% of them singletons. The sequence came from a human donor with non-small cell lung cancer whose response to radiotherapy plus ipilimumab could not be evaluated. The material sequenced was peripheral blood, taken from a patient treated with radiotherapy plus ipilimumab. J is TRBJ1-3 and V is TRBV6-5; no definite D call. CDR3 protein: CASSQEVSGNTIYF. The CDR3 DNA follows: TGTGCCAGCAGCCAGGAAGTCTCTGGAAACACCATATATTTT.